The next 30 T cell receptor beta chains were all read from a single sample in a study of response to subunit inactivated influenza vaccine. TCRdb independently ran MiXCR on the RT-PCR reads; one entry per CDR3 protein. This sample has about 190,000 distinct CDR3 sequences, with around 14% found just once. Sequencing used CD8+ T cells sorted from PBMCs, obtained more than 4 days after vaccination. The receptors derive from a man aged 50 to 59 who received an inactivated influenza vaccine.

The chain is built from TRBV28 and TRBJ2-2, with 9 bases identical to TRBD1. The CDR3 covers 16 residues. Losses at the gene ends were 1 base for V and 5 bases for J; bases not matched to a gene: 5. From germline, CDR1 is MDHEN and CDR2 SYDVKM. This CDR3 is CASSLYGQGRTGELFF. Here the CDR3 DNA reads TGTGCCAGCAGTTTATACGGACAGGGGCGAACCGGGGAGCTGTTTTTT. Filled out from reference TRBV28 and TRBJ2-2, the complete variable domain reads DVKVTQSSRYLVKRTGEKVFLECVQDMDHENMFWYRQDPGLGLRLIYFSYDVKMKEKGDIPEGYSVSREKKERFSLILESASTNQTSMYLCASSLYGQGRTGELFFGEGSRLTVL.

This clonotype is medium-sized (0.01 to 0.1%) in the sample. This rearrangement joins TRBV14 to TRBJ2-1; 14 bases line up with TRBD2. With V trimmed by 4 bases and J by 0 bases, 8 bases remained unmatched. CDR1 SGHDN and CDR2 FVKESK come from the germline V gene. The CDR3 is 19 residues long. Here the CDR3 reads CASSRWTSGRLSSYNEQFF. The CDR3 DNA reads as TGTGCCAGCAGCCGATGGACTAGCGGGAGGTTAAGCTCCTACAATGAGCAGTTCTTC.

This clonotype showed up just a few times. The chain combines TRBV20-1 with TRBJ2-1, with 8 bases aligning to TRBD1. The CDR3 spans 16 residues. Per germline, CDR1 DFQATT and CDR2 SNEGSKA (reference sequence). V was pared by 4 bases and J by 4 bases, with 12 bases of the junction left unmatched. DNA of the CDR3: TGCAGTGCTATCGTATCTCAGGGGGCGCGGTACAATGAGCAGTTCTTC. The encoded protein is CSAIVSQGARYNEQFF.

The CDR3 sequence: CSARDRLAGAWVSGELFF. In DNA, the CDR3 is TGCAGTGCTAGAGATCGATTAGCGGGGGCCTGGGTTTCCGGGGAGCTGTTTTTT. The chain uses TRBV20-1 and TRBJ2-2; 9 bases align to TRBD2. After removal of 0 bases from V and 6 bases from J, the junction contained 14 bases not matched to a gene. The CDR3 extends over 18 amino acids. Germline V gene lookup returns CDR1 DFQATT and CDR2 SNEGSKA (reference sequence).

The chain has TRBV10-2 and TRBJ2-3, with TRBD2 matching over 14 bases. This CDR3 has 21 residues. V was pared by 2 bases and J by 2 bases, with 15 bases of the junction left unmatched. CDR1 is WSHSY and CDR2 is SAAADI in the germline V gene. This chain's CDR3 is CASSELAPGTSGGPDTDTQYF. CDR3 in DNA: TGCGCCAGCAGTGAGCTCGCTCCCGGGACTAGCGGGGGCCCCGACACAGATACGCAGTATTTT.

CDR3 in amino acids: CSAPRRSRGTSGPSLLRNEQFF. The CDR3 coding sequence is TGCAGTGCTCCGAGAAGGTCGAGGGGCACTAGCGGACCTTCTCTCCTCAGGAATGAGCAGTTCTTC. J is TRBJ2-1 and V is TRBV20-1; 8 positions match TRBD2. This CDR3 has 22 amino acids. Looked up from germline, CDR1 is DFQATT and CDR2 is SNEGSKA (reference sequence). The V gene end was trimmed by 5 bases and the J gene end by 7 bases; junction bases not matched to a gene: 34.

This clonotype came up a few times. This chain uses TRBV3-1 with TRBJ2-3, with a weak D call TRBD2 (5 bases). Per the germline V gene, CDR1 is LGHDT and CDR2 is YNNKEL (reference sequence). Trimming pared 2 bases from V and 0 bases from J, leaving 15 bases between. This CDR3 has 17 residues. CDR3 loop: CASSQSTLGGSTDTQYF. The CDR3 DNA sequence: TGTGCCAGCAGCCAATCGACGCTGGGCGGGAGCACAGATACGCAGTATTTT.

The genes are TRBV6-2 or TRBV6-3 and TRBJ2-2, with D maybe TRBD1 (5 bases). CDR1 is MNHEY and CDR2 is SVGEGT in the germline V gene. CDR3 size: 12 residues. V lost 4 bases and J 13 bases, leaving 13 bases between the germline ends. The chain's CDR3 is CASSSSAQGLFF. In nucleotides, the CDR3 is TGTGCCAGCAGTTCGTCAGCCCAGGGGCTGTTTTTT.

There are a few counts of this clonotype. This chain uses TRBV4-1 with TRBJ2-7; TRBD1 is a possible D gene (5 bases). Germline V gene data show CDR1 as MGHRA and CDR2 as YSYEKL. V lost 0 bases, J lost 7 bases, and 16 bases lay in between. The CDR3 covers 15 residues. This chain's CDR3 is CASSQDMTYAGEQYF. The CDR3 DNA follows: TGCGCCAGCAGCCAAGATATGACCTACGCAGGGGAGCAGTACTTC.

The chain links TRBV2 to TRBJ2-5; weak D call: TRBD1 (5 bases). CDR1 and CDR2 (germline): SNHLY, FYNNEI. The V end was cut by 1 base, the J end by 5 bases, with 17 bases between. The CDR3 is 16 amino acids. Here the CDR3 DNA reads TGTGCCAGCAGTGAAGGGAAACAGACGTCAGGGGAGACCCAGTACTTC. It specifies CASSEGKQTSGETQYF.

As for this clonotype: The junction departs from germline at one end; a sequencing error may be responsible. This chain uses TRBV28 with TRBJ1-1; D may be TRBD1 (6 bases). This CDR3 comprises 15 residues. Germline CDR1 and CDR2: MDHEN and SYDVKM. The CDR3 DNA sequence: TGTGCCAGCAGTGCGCCGGACAGCCTGAAGACTGAAGCTTTCTTT. Its protein is CASSAPDSLKTEAFF. Supplemented by reference TRBV28 and TRBJ1-1, the full variable domain reads DVKVTQSSRYLVKRTGEKVFLECVQDMDHENMFWYRQDPGLGLRLIYFSYDVKMKEKGDIPEGYSVSREKKERFSLILESASTNQTSMYLCASSAPDSLKTEAFFGQGTRLTVV.

The V and J genes are TRBV12-3 or TRBV12-4 and TRBJ1-1; a weak D match, TRBD1 (5 bases). The CDR3 totals 14 residues. Trimming left V 4 bases short and J 5 bases short, with 14 bases between. In DNA form, the CDR3 reads TGTGCCAGCAGTTACTCAGTGGGGCTGACTGAAGCTTTCTTT. Translating gives CASSYSVGLTEAFF.

This clonotype was recorded at least ten times. This chain links TRBV7-6 with TRBJ2-7; D gene ambiguous. The V end was cut by 2 bases, the J end by 4 bases, with 6 bases between. The CDR3 has 12 residues. CDR1 and CDR2 from the germline V gene are SGHVS and FNYEAQ. The CDR3 nucleotides are TGTGCCAGCAGCTTAAACGATTACGAGCAGTACTTC. Translating it yields CASSLNDYEQYF.

The chain combines TRBV9 with TRBJ2-2, with 8 positions matching TRBD2. V was clipped by 6 bases and J by 2 bases; unmatched bases: 3. The CDR3 is made up of 14 amino acids. From germline, CDR1 is SGDLS and CDR2 YYNGEE. CDR3 amino acids: CASNRGGNTGELFF. In nucleotides, the CDR3 is TGTGCCAGCAACCGGGGGGGTAACACCGGGGAGCTGTTTTTT.

The chain joins TRBV11-2 to TRBJ2-2; 7 nucleotides align to TRBD2. With V trimmed by 0 bases and J by 7 bases, 2 bases remained unmatched. Germline-derived CDR1 and CDR2 are SGHAT and FQNNGV. This CDR3 comprises 14 residues. CDR3 in DNA: TGTGCCAGCAGCTTAGAGGGGGGGGACGGGGAGCTGTTTTTT. As protein: CASSLEGGDGELFF. The full variable domain, in which reference TRBV11-2 and TRBJ2-2 provide the parts outside the CDR3, is EAGVAQSPRYKIIEKRQSVAFWCNPISGHATLYWYQQILGQGPKLLIQFQNNGVVDDSQLPKDRFSAERLKGVDSTLKIQPAKLEDSAVYLCASSLEGGDGELFFGEGSRLTVL.

The V and J genes are TRBV7-9 and TRBJ2-7; D is perhaps TRBD2 (6 bases). V was trimmed by 4 bases and J by 4 bases, leaving 17 bases between them. CDR1 is SEHNR, CDR2 FQNEAQ, per germline (reference sequence). The CDR3 has 15 residues. The CDR3 DNA reads TGTGCCAGCAGCTCCTCCGGGGGAAACCCATACGAGCAGTACTTC. Amino acids: CASSSSGGNPYEQYF.

Many counts were recorded for this clonotype. The V and J genes are TRBV3-1 and TRBJ2-3, with no clear D. V lost 0 bases and J 2 bases, leaving 6 bases between the germline ends. Germline CDR1 reads LGHDT; CDR2 reads YNNKEL (reference sequence). The CDR3 runs to 14 residues. The CDR3 region is CASSQEKDTDTQYF. In DNA form, the CDR3 reads TGTGCCAGCAGCCAAGAGAAGGACACAGATACGCAGTATTTT.

The chain employs TRBV6-1 and TRBJ2-1; possible D gene TRBD1, 6 bases. This CDR3 region has 13 residues. Germline V gives CDR1 MNHNS, CDR2 SASEGT. Deletions cut 5 bases from V and 8 bases from J, with 13 bases between. The CDR3 here is CASSQRTVYEQFF. CDR3 bases: TGTGCCAGCAGTCAAAGGACAGTTTATGAGCAGTTCTTC.

This clonotype was recorded a few times. The V call is TRBV29-1, the J call TRBJ2-7, with 7 bases aligning to TRBD2. The CDR3 loop spans 12 amino acids. After removal of 6 bases from V and 2 bases from J, the junction contained 4 bases not matched to a gene. CDR1 is SQVTM, CDR2 ANQGSEA, per germline. The chain's CDR3 is CSVVGLAYEQYF. The CDR3 DNA sequence: TGCAGCGTGGTCGGACTAGCCTACGAGCAGTACTTC.

This chain joins TRBV28 and TRBJ2-4, with 13 bases matching TRBD2. The CDR3 runs to 17 residues. The germline V gene encodes CDR1 MDHEN and CDR2 SYDVKM. With 6 bases clipped from V and 7 bases from J, the junction kept 12 bases outside the gene matches. CDR3 sequence reads: CASSTRAATSGRNIQYF. CDR3 coding DNA: TGTGCCAGCAGCACCCGGGCCGCGACTAGCGGGAGGAACATTCAGTACTTC.

This clonotype occurred a few times. The chain carries TRBV11-2 and TRBJ2-7; 7 bases map to TRBD1. CDR1 and CDR2 (germline): SGHAT, FQNNGV. The V and J ends lost 1 base and 4 bases, in that order; junction bases with no gene match: 10. The CDR3 is 16 amino acids. CDR3 in DNA: TGTGCCAGCAGCTTAGGGATGGGACAGATGCTTTACGAGCAGTACTTC. Amino acids: CASSLGMGQMLYEQYF.

This clonotype was observed a handful of times. The rearrangement joins TRBV29-1 to TRBJ2-1; 9 bases agree with TRBD1. The length of the CDR3 is 17 residues. In germline, CDR1 is SQVTM, CDR2 ANQGSEA. V dropped 5 bases and J dropped 0; count of bases not matched to a gene: 11. The CDR3 here is CSVPGQGFFSSYNEQFF. The CDR3 DNA is TGCAGCGTTCCGGGACAGGGATTTTTTAGCTCCTACAATGAGCAGTTCTTC.

This clonotype was counted many times. The chain couples TRBV28 to TRBJ2-7, with no clear D. Germline loops: CDR1 MDHEN, CDR2 SYDVKM. Trimming pared 1 base from V and 1 base from J, leaving 5 bases between. CDR3 length: 13 amino acids. The CDR3 nucleotides are TGTGCCAGCAGTTTATCGAAGTCCTACGAGCAGTACTTC. Encoded protein: CASSLSKSYEQYF.

The gene calls are TRBV6-5 and TRBJ1-1, with 9 bases identical to TRBD1. After removal of 2 bases from V and 0 bases from J, the junction contained 4 bases not matched to a gene. The CDR3 runs 16 residues. The V gene's germline CDR1 is MNHEY and CDR2 SVGAGI. This chain's CDR3 is CASSYPQGAMNTEAFF. The CDR3 bases are TGTGCCAGCAGTTACCCACAGGGGGCTATGAACACTGAAGCTTTCTTT.

The rearrangement links TRBV30 to TRBJ1-1, with D uncertain. V shed 0 bases and J shed 5 bases, with 10 bases lying between them. The CDR3 sequence is 13 residues long. Germline CDR1 and CDR2: GTSNPN and SVGIG (reference sequence). This CDR3 reads CAWSVHKRTEAFF. For the CDR3, the DNA is TGTGCCTGGAGTGTCCACAAGCGGACTGAAGCTTTCTTT.

The chain employs TRBV12-3 or TRBV12-4 and TRBJ1-1; D remains ambiguous. This CDR3 spans 13 amino acids. V dropped 5 bases and J dropped 1 base, with 8 bases sitting between them. The CDR3 DNA is TGTGCCAGCAGTGGACTGACGAACACTGAAGCTTTCTTT. Its protein product is CASSGLTNTEAFF.

V usage is TRBV6-2 or TRBV6-3 and J usage is TRBJ2-3, with 9 bases lining up with TRBD2. CDR3 length equals 14 residues. Trimming took 2 bases from V and 7 from J; bases not matched to a gene: 4. Germline CDR1 is MNHEY and CDR2 is SVGEGT. CDR3 sequence (DNA): TGTGCCAGCAGTTACCAGCGGGAGGCGAATACGCAGTATTTT. Protein: CASSYQREANTQYF.

The chain joins TRBV20-1 to TRBJ2-3; D tentatively fits TRBD1 or TRBD2 (5 bases each). CDR1 and CDR2 (germline): DFQATT, SNEGSKA (reference sequence). Trimming left V 6 bases short and J 4 bases short, with 20 bases between. The CDR3 sequence is 15 residues long. This CDR3 is CSAEDRDQVPDTQYF. CDR3 bases: TGCAGTGCGGAGGACCGGGACCAAGTGCCAGATACGCAGTATTTT.

V and J are TRBV18 and TRBJ2-1; D is perhaps TRBD2 (6 bases). Per the germline V gene, CDR1 is KGHSH and CDR2 is LQKENI. V dropped 3 bases and J dropped 6 bases, with 12 bases sitting between them. This CDR3 spans 14 amino acids. The CDR3, as DNA: TGTGCCAGCTCACCGCGGGACTCGGTCAATGAGCAGTTCTTC. Translation gives CASSPRDSVNEQFF.

This clonotype was detected once. The rearrangement uses TRBV28 and TRBJ2-3; D not resolved. CDR3 length equals 16 residues. V was trimmed by 6 bases and J by 0 bases, leaving 16 bases between them. Germline CDR1 and CDR2: MDHEN and SYDVKM. CDR3 sequence: CASSFMGPTSTDTQYF. CDR3 nucleotides: TGTGCCAGCAGCTTTATGGGTCCCACTAGCACAGATACGCAGTATTTT.